This T cell receptor beta chain was captured by sequencing in a study of blood T cell repertoires in COVID-19. Turning to the study itself: The United States, Italy and Spain were the sources of the acute and convalescent COVID-19 samples.

The authors' processing: From reference gene primer amplification, estimates of nucleated cell counts were derived. Method: immunoSEQ multiplex PCR; TCRdb's copy keeps in-frame clones and lacks some. From that table come the V and J calls and clone size; the DNA was used to work out D and trimming. The data hold more than 200,000 clones, with less than 90% observed a single time. Enrolment of Seattle patients took place during active infection, and they were followed longitudinally. The sample was peripheral blood. This sequence was found in a woman aged 80 or older with COVID-19, enrolled during active disease.

The DNA for the CDR3 is TGTGCCAGCAGCTTCGGACAGGGAGCCTACAATGAGCAGTTCTTC. Translation gives CASSFGQGAYNEQFF. V usage is TRBV7-9 and J usage is TRBJ2-1, with 8 bases aligning to TRBD1. CDR3 length: 15 residues. V shed 3 bases and J 2 bases; nucleotides not matched to a gene: 3. Germline V gene lookup returns CDR1 SEHNR and CDR2 FQNEAQ (reference sequence).